The rows below give T cell receptor beta chains drawn from one sample of a study of cytomegalovirus exposure and HLA in healthy donors. The data were produced by immunoSEQ multiplex PCR, yet TCRdb's version contains in-frame clones alone and is incomplete. The sample shows approximately 250,000 clones, just under 80% of them seen only once. Sequencing input: PBMCs. The receptors derive from a boy between 5 and 17 years old in good health and CMV-seronegative. Each CDR3 is given with its conserved first and last residue. The order of the fields is CDR3 protein, V gene, J gene.

cdr3_aa: CASNQWSNEQFF
v_call: TRBV25-1
j_call: TRBJ2-1

cdr3_aa: CASSVGGGMNTEAFF
v_call: TRBV2
j_call: TRBJ1-1

cdr3_aa: CASSLVLAGPNEQYF
v_call: TRBV7-9
j_call: NA

cdr3_aa: CASTHLTGSYEQYF
v_call: TRBV5-5
j_call: TRBJ2-7

cdr3_aa: CASSNPRRTVSYEQYF
v_call: TRBV11-2
j_call: TRBJ2-7

cdr3_aa: CASSLSAFNSPLHF
v_call: TRBV7-9
j_call: TRBJ1-6

cdr3_aa: CASSLAGEYTEAFF
v_call: TRBV7-9
j_call: TRBJ1-1

cdr3_aa: CASSQKSGKDRGDSPLHF
v_call: TRBV4-1
j_call: TRBJ1-6

cdr3_aa: CASSPYSSSEQYF
v_call: TRBV7-2
j_call: TRBJ2-7

cdr3_aa: CAWSVIRDRGYTF
v_call: TRBV30
j_call: TRBJ1-2

cdr3_aa: CASTRGANSYEQYF
v_call: TRBV6-6
j_call: TRBJ2-7

cdr3_aa: CASSARGTEAFF
v_call: TRBV5-8
j_call: TRBJ1-1

cdr3_aa: CASRTMTDYGYTF
v_call: TRBV6-5
j_call: TRBJ1-2

cdr3_aa: CASSVQGGGTEAFF
v_call: TRBV7-9
j_call: TRBJ1-1

cdr3_aa: CASSESGEDTDTQYF
v_call: TRBV10-1
j_call: TRBJ2-3

cdr3_aa: CASSGYRRGWPDTQYF
v_call: TRBV5-8
j_call: TRBJ2-3

cdr3_aa: CSVEGSRVYNEQFF
v_call: TRBV29-1
j_call: TRBJ2-1

cdr3_aa: CASNQQGSNQPQHF
v_call: TRBV4-2
j_call: TRBJ1-5

cdr3_aa: CASCGQFSGANVLTF
v_call: TRBV19
j_call: TRBJ2-6

cdr3_aa: CASSLVGTNTEAFF
v_call: TRBV5-4
j_call: TRBJ1-1

cdr3_aa: CASSKHSSGRSLYFYEQYF
v_call: TRBV21-1
j_call: TRBJ2-7

cdr3_aa: CASTMQAGAGDQPQHF
v_call: TRBV2
j_call: TRBJ1-5

cdr3_aa: CASSLLGQEGYAYEQYF
v_call: TRBV27
j_call: TRBJ2-7